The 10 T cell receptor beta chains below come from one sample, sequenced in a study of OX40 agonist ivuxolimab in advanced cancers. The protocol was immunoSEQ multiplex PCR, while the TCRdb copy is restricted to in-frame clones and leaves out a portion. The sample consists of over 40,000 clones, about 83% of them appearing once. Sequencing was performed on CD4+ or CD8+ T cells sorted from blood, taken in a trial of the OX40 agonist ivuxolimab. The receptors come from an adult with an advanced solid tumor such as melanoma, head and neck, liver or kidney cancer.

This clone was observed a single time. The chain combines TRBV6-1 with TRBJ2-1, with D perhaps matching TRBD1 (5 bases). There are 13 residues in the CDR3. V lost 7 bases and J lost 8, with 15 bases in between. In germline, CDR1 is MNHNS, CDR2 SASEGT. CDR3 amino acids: CASMAGFIHEQFF. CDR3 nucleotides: TGTGCCAGCATGGCAGGGTTTATCCATGAGCAGTTCTTC.

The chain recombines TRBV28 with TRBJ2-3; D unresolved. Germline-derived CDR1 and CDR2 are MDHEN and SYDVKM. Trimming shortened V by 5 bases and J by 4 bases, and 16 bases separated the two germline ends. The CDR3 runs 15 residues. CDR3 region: CASSVLAGIADTQYF. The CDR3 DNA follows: TGTGCCAGCAGTGTACTGGCCGGAATCGCAGATACGCAGTATTTT.

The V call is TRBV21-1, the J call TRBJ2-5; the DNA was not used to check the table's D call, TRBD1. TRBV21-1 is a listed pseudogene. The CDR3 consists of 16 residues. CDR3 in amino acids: CASSVTDTERGETQYF. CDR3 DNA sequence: TGTGCCAGCAGCGTAACGGACACGGAAAGGGGAGAGACCCAGTACTTC.

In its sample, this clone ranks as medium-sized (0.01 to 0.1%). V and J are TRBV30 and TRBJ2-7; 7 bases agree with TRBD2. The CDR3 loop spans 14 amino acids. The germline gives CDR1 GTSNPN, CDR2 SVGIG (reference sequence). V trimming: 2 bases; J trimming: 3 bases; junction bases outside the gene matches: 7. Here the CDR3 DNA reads TGTGCCTGGAGTCCACCGGGAGGACACTACGAGCAGTACTTC. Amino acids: CAWSPPGGHYEQYF.

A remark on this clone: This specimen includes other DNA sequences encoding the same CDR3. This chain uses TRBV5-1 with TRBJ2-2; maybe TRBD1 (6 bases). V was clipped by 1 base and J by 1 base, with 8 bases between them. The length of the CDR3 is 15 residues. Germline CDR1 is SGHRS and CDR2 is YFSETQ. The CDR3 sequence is CASSLLGGNTGELFF. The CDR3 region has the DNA TGCGCCAGCAGCTTGTTAGGGGGGAACACCGGGGAGCTGTTTTTT. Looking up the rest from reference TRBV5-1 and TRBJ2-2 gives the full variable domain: KAGVTQTPRYLIKTRGQQVTLSCSPISGHRSVSWYQQTPGQGLQFLFEYFSETQRNKGNFPGRFSGRQFSNSRSEMNVSTLELGDSALYLCASSLLGGNTGELFFGEGSRLTVL.

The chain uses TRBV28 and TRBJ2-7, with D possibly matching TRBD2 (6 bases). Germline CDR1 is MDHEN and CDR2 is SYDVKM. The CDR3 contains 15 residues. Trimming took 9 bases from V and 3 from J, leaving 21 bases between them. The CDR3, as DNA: TGTGCCAGTACCACCGGCGGGACTCCCCTCTACGAGCAGTACTTC. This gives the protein CASTTGGTPLYEQYF.

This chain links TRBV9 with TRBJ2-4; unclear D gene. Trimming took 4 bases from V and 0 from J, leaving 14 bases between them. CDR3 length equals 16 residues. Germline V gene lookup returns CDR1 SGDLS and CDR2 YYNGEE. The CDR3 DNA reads TGTGCCAGCAGCCCCCAAGAGATGCTAGCCAAAAACATTCAGTACTTC. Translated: CASSPQEMLAKNIQYF.

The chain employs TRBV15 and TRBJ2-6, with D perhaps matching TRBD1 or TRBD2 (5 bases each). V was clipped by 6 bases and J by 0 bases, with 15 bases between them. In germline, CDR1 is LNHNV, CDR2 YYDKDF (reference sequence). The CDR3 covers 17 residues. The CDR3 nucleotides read TGTGCCACCAGGGAGAGGGACCGATACTCTGGGGCCAACGTCCTGACTTTC. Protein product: CATRERDRYSGANVLTF.

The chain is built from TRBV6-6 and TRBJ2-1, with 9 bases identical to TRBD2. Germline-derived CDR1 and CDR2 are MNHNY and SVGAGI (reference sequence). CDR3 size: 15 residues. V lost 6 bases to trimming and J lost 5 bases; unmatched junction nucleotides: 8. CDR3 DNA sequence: TGTGCCAGCAGATCCTTCGCGGGAGGGGACAATGAGCAGTTCTTC. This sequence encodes CASRSFAGGDNEQFF.

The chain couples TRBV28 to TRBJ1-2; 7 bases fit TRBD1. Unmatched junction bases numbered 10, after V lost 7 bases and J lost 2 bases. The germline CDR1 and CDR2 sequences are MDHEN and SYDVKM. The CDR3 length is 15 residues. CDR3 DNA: TGTGCCAGCAAACCCACAGGGGATTACAACTATGGCTACACCTTC. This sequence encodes CASKPTGDYNYGYTF.